This T cell receptor (beta chain) was recovered during a study of regulatory T cells in long-lasting Graves disease. Time point defined: persistent/refractory GD, antithyroid drugs over 5 years with positive TRAb. The TCR library was made from RNA extracted from PBMCs. V gave up 7 bases and J gave up 0 bases, with 12 bases separating them. The CDR3 is made up of 13 amino acids. Germline V gene data show CDR1 as SQVTM and CDR2 as ANQGSEA. Through Arm-PCR of CDR3 regions and iRepertoire HTBI primers, TCR beta libraries were built. TCRdb reanalysed the multiplex PCR reads using MiXCR and keeps one entry per CDR3 protein. The sample holds 500,000 to 700,000 distinct CDR3 sequences, 25% to 35% seen once.

The chain joins TRBV29-1 to TRBJ1-2; no reliable D call. The receptor's source is a female donor with Graves disease. The sequenced sample was peripheral blood mononuclear cells (PBMCs), obtained when the disease was refractory, from a patient treated with antithyroid drugs. The CDR3 nucleotides are TGCAGCGATCAAGACATAGCTAACTATGGCTACACCTTC. Translation: CSDQDIANYGYTF.